This TCR beta chain was obtained from a study of blood T cell repertoires in COVID-19. Study-wide context: COVID-19 samples collected from the United States, Italy and Spain covered acute and convalescent phases. Nucleic acid was either cDNA or gDNA, and it came from T cells, B-cell-depleted T cells, or PBMCs.

Authors' analysis steps: Estimation of nucleated cell counts was performed using reference gene primer amplification. Method: immunoSEQ multiplex PCR; TCRdb's copy keeps in-frame clones and lacks some. D and trimming come from the DNA, and the V and J calls and clone size come from that table. This repertoire shows 150,000 to 200,000 clones, about 92% found once; its top ten account for 15% to 20%. V trimming: 3 bases; J trimming: 2 bases; junction bases outside the gene matches: 1. CDR3 length: 15 amino acids. Germline V gene sequence: CDR1 LGHDT, CDR2 YNNKEL (reference sequence). The chain has TRBV3-1 (or the pseudogene TRBV3-2) and TRBJ1-5, with 10 bases matching TRBD1. Sequenced: peripheral blood. The sequence derives from a man between 60 and 70 years old with active or convalescent COVID-19. The CDR3 bases are TGTGCCAGCAGCCAGACAGGGGGCGGCAATCAGCCCCAGCATTTT. It translates to CASSQTGGGNQPQHF.